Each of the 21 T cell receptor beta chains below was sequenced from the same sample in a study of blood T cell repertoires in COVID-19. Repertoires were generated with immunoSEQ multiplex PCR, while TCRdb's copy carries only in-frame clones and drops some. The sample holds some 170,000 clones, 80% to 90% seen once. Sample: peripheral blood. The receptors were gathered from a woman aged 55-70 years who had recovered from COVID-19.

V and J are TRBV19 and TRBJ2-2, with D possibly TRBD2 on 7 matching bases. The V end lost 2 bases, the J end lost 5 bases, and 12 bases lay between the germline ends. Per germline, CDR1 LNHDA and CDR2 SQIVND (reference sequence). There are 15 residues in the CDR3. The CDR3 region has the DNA TGTGCCAGTAGTATACGGGGGGCTTTTACCGGGGAGCTGTTTTTT. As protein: CASSIRGAFTGELFF.

The CDR3 reads CASNRDSNYGYTF. The CDR3 DNA follows: TGTGCCAGCAACAGGGATAGTAACTATGGCTACACCTTC. This sequence joins TRBV28 and TRBJ1-2, with D tentatively TRBD1 (6 bases). Germline assignment: CDR1 MDHEN and CDR2 SYDVKM. The CDR3 is made up of 13 amino acids. Trimming pared 7 bases from V and 1 base from J, leaving 10 bases between.

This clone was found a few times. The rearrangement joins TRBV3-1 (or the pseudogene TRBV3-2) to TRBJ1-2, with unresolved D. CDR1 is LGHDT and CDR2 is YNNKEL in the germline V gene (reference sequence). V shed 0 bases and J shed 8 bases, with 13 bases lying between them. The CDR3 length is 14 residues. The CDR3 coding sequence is TGTGCCAGCAGCCAAGATCGTGGGCAGTGGGGCTACACCTTC. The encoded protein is CASSQDRGQWGYTF.

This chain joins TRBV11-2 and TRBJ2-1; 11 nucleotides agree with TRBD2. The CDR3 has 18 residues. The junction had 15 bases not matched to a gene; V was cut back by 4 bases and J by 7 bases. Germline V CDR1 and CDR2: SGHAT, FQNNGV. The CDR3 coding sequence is TGTGCCAGCAGCTCCTTCTTAAGTTTAGCGGGGGGGCTGAATGAGCAGTTCTTC. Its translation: CASSSFLSLAGGLNEQFF. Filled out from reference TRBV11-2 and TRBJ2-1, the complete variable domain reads EAGVAQSPRYKIIEKRQSVAFWCNPISGHATLYWYQQILGQGPKLLIQFQNNGVVDDSQLPKDRFSAERLKGVDSTLKIQPAKLEDSAVYLCASSSFLSLAGGLNEQFFGPGTRLTVL.

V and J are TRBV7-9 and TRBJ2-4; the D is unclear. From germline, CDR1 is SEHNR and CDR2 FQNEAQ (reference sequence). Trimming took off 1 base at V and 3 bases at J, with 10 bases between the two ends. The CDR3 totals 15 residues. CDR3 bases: TGTGCCAGCAGCTTAGAACAGCCCGGCAAAAACATTCAGTACTTC. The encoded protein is CASSLEQPGKNIQYF.

Here the CDR3 DNA reads TGTGCCACCAGTGATGGGAGTTTGGATGAAGCTTTCTTT. Amino acids: CATSDGSLDEAFF. The genes are TRBV24-1 and TRBJ1-1; D not resolved. This CDR3 region has 13 residues. CDR1 and CDR2 from the germline V gene are KGHDR and SFDVKD. Trimming left V 3 bases short and J 7 bases short, with 11 bases between.

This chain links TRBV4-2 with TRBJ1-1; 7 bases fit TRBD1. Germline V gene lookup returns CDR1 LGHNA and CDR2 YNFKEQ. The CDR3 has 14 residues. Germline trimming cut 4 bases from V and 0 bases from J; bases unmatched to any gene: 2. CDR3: CASSRDSMNTEAFF. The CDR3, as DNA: TGTGCCAGCAGCCGGGACAGTATGAACACTGAAGCTTTCTTT.

This chain's CDR3 is CASSISQGGYGYTF. For the CDR3, the DNA is TGCGCCAGCAGTATCTCGCAGGGAGGCTATGGCTACACCTTC. This chain joins TRBV5-1 and TRBJ1-2; D is perhaps TRBD1 (5 bases). In germline, CDR1 is SGHRS, CDR2 YFSETQ. The CDR3 is 14 amino acids. The V gene lost 5 bases and the J gene lost 4 bases, with 15 bases spanning the gap.

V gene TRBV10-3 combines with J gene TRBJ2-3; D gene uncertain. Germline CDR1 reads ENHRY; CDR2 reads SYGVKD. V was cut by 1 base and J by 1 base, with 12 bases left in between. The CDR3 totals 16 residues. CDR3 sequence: CAISELSVSGTDTQYF. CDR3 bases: TGTGCCATCAGTGAGTTATCGGTATCGGGCACAGATACGCAGTATTTT.

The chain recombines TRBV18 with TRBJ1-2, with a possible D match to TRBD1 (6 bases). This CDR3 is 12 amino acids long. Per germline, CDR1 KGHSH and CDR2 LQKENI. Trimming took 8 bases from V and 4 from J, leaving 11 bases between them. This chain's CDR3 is CASEEGGYGYTF. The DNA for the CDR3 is TGTGCCAGCGAGGAAGGGGGCTATGGCTACACCTTC.

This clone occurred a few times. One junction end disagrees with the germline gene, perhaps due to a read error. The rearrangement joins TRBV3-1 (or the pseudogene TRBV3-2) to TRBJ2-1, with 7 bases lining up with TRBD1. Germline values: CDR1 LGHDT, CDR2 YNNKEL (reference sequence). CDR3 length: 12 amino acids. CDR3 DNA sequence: TGTGCCAGCAGCCTCCGGGACAGCCGATTCGTCTTC. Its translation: CASSLRDSRFVF.

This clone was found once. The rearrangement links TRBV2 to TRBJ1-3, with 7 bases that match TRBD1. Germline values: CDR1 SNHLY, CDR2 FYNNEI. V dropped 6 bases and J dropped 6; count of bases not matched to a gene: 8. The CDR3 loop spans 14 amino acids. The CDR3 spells CASSGDSSQNTIYF. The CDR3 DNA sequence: TGTGCCAGCAGCGGGGACAGCTCCCAAAACACCATATATTTT.

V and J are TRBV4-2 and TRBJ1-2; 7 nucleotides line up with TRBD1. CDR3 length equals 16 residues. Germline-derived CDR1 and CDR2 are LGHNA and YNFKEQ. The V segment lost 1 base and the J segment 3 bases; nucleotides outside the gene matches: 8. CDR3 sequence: CASSQAGTDSYYGYTF. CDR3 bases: TGTGCCAGCAGCCAAGCCGGGACAGATTCCTACTATGGCTACACCTTC.

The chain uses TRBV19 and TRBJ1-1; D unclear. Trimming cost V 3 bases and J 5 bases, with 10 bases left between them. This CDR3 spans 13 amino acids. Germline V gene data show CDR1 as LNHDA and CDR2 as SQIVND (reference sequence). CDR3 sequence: CASSILAGTEAFF. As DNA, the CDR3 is TGTGCCAGTAGTATCCTGGCGGGGACTGAAGCTTTCTTT.

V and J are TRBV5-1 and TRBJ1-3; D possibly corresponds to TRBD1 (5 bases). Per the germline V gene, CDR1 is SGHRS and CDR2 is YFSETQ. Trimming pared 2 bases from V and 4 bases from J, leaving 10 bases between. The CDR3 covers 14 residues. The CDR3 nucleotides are TGCGCCAGCAGCTTATCGGGGGTGGGAAACACCATATATTTT. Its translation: CASSLSGVGNTIYF.

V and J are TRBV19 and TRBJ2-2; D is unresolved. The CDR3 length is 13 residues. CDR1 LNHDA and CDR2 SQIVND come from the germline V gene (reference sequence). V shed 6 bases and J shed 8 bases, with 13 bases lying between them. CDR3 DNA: TGTGCCAGTAGCACCCAGATTATGGGGGAGCTGTTTTTT. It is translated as CASSTQIMGELFF.

The CDR3 sequence: CSAQTGGHEKLFF. CDR3 coding DNA: TGCAGCGCCCAGACAGGGGGCCATGAAAAACTGTTTTTT. The V and J genes are TRBV29-1 and TRBJ1-4, with 10 positions matching TRBD1. The CDR3 runs to 13 residues. Germline V lookup: CDR1 SQVTM, CDR2 ANQGSEA. V lost 7 bases and J lost 6; bases outside the gene matches: 5. The full variable domain, in which reference TRBV29-1 and TRBJ1-4 provide the parts outside the CDR3, is SAVISQKPSRDICQRGTSLTIQCQVDSQVTMMFWYRQQPGQSLTLIATANQGSEATYESGFVIDKFPISRPNLTFSTLTVSNMSPEDSSIYLCSAQTGGHEKLFFGSGTQLSVL.

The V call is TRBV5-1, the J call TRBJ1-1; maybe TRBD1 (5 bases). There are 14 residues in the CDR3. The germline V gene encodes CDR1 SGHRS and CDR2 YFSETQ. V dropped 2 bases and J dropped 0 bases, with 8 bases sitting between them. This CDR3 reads CASSFDRLNTEAFF. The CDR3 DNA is TGCGCCAGCAGCTTCGACAGATTGAACACTGAAGCTTTCTTT.

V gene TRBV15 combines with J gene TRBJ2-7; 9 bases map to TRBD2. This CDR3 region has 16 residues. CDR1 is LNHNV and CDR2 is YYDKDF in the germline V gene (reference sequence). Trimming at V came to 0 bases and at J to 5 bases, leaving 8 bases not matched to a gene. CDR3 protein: CATSRDWGGRGDEQYF. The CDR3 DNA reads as TGTGCCACCAGCAGAGATTGGGGCGGGAGGGGCGACGAGCAGTACTTC.

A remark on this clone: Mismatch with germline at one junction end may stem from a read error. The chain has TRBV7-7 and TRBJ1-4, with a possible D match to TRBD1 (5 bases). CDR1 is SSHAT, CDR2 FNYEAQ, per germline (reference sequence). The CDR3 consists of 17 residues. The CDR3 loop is CASSFWTTLGLGEKLFF. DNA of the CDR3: TGTGCTAGCAGCTTTTGGACGACCCTGGGACTTGGGGAAAAACTGTTTTTT.

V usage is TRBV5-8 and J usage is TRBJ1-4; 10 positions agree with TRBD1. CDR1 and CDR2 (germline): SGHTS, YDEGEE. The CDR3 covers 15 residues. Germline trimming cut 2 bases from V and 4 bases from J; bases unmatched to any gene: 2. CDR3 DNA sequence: TGTGCCAGCAGCTTTGGGGACAGGGGTAATGAAAAACTGTTTTTT. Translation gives CASSFGDRGNEKLFF.